This passage covers 2 T cell receptor beta chains from one sample sequenced in a study of shared clonotypes between healthy human individuals. Clones were read by immunoSEQ multiplex PCR, and TCRdb kept only the in-frame ones, dropping some. Among around 990,000 clones listed, approximately 80% were seen once. Sequencing input: memory CD4+ T cells from PBMCs. As for subset: CD45RA-negative fraction. The receptors stem from a man aged 18 to 30 in good health. Some clones in this sample may be carry-over from other donors' samples.

The chain combines TRBV11-2 with TRBJ2-2; no clear D gene. The V gene's germline CDR1 is SGHAT and CDR2 FQNNGV. Trimming stripped 5 bases from V and 4 bases from J, with 14 bases between. CDR3 length equals 15 residues. The CDR3 sequence is CASSTDPRGTGELFF. CDR3 nucleotide sequence: TGTGCCAGCAGCACCGACCCCCGAGGCACCGGGGAGCTGTTTTTT.

In DNA form, the CDR3 reads TGTGCCAGTAGTCACAGGTATAGCAATCAGCCCCAGCATTTT. Translating gives CASSHRYSNQPQHF. This rearrangement joins TRBV19 to TRBJ1-5, with a tentative D call TRBD1 (5 bases). The V end lost 5 bases, the J end lost 0 bases, and 8 bases lay between the germline ends. Germline V lookup: CDR1 LNHDA, CDR2 SQIVND (reference sequence). The CDR3 covers 14 residues. Combining the CDR3 with reference TRBV19 and TRBJ1-5 gives the whole variable domain DGGITQSPKYLFRKEGQNVTLSCEQNLNHDAMYWYRQDPGQGLRLIYYSQIVNDFQKGDIAEGYSVSREKKESFPLTVTSAQKNPTAFYLCASSHRYSNQPQHFGDGTRLSIL.